This entry is about one T cell receptor beta chain. Its antigen is unknown. V gave up 5 bases and J gave up 1 base, with 9 bases separating them. Germline V lookup: CDR1 LNHDA, CDR2 SQIVND (reference sequence). The CDR3 length is 14 residues. The source of the sample is a study of glioma-infiltrating T cells. Amplification of TCR alpha and beta CDR3 regions from RNA used iRepertoire nested multiplex PCR. MiXCR, run by TCRdb on the multiplex PCR reads, gives a single entry per CDR3 protein. The table shows under 200,000 distinct CDR3 sequences, with around 45% occurring only once. Study results and limitations: Only very few CDR3 sequences appeared in both tissue and blood. Above-expected tissue-blood divergence occurred in all gliomas, most in low-grade ones.

The receptor was isolated from a human donor with low-grade glioma or glioblastoma, undergoing nonglioma brain surgery, or in good health (not recorded which). Material for sequencing was glioma tissue, nonneoplastic brain tissue, or PBMCs (not recorded which). The V call is TRBV19, the J call TRBJ2-1, with D unresolved. The CDR3 bases are TGTGCCAGTAGTCCCTCCCAGTCCTACAATGAGCAGTTCTTC. Protein product: CASSPSQSYNEQFF.